This T cell receptor beta chain is drawn from a study of blood T cell repertoires in COVID-19. The method was immunoSEQ multiplex PCR; TCRdb's version includes in-frame clones alone and lacks a portion of them. Seen here are about 370,000 clones, around 87% observed once, and the top ten hold roughly 0.99%. Participant-given clinical history determined each cohort assignment. The clonotype was recovered from a man aged 18 to 30 who had recovered from COVID-19. The sequencing input was PBMCs or T cells enriched from blood (not recorded which).

For the CDR3, the DNA is TGTGCCAGCAGTTACACACAGGGTGAGCTGTTTTTT. It codes for CASSYTQGELFF. The V call is TRBV6-5, the J call TRBJ2-2; TRBD1 is a possible D gene (6 bases). V lost 2 bases to trimming and J lost 11 bases, with 9 bases between them. The CDR3 covers 12 residues. Germline V gives CDR1 MNHEY, CDR2 SVGAGI.